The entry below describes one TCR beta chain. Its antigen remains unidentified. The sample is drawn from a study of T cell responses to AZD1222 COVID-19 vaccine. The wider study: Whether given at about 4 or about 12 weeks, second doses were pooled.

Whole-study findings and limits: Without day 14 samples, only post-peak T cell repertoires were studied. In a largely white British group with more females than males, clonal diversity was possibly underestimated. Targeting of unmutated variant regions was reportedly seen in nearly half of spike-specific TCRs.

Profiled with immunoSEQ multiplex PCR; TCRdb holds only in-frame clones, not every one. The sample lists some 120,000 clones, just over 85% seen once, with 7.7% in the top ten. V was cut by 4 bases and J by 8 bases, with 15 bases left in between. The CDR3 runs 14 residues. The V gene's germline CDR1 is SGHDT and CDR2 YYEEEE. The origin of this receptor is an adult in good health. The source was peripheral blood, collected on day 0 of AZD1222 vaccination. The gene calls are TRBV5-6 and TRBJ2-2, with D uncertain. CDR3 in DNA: TGTGCCAGCAGCCCTCCCCTCAGCAGGGGGGAGCTGTTTTTT. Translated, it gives CASSPPLSRGELFF. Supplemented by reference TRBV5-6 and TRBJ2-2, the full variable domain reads DAGVTQSPTHLIKTRGQQVTLRCSPKSGHDTVSWYQQALGQGPQFIFQYYEEEERQRGNFPDRFSGHQFPNYSSELNVNALLLGDSALYLCASSPPLSRGELFFGEGSRLTVL.